The T cell receptor (beta chain) described here comes from a study of PD-L1 blockade in urothelial cancer. Study information: Prior regimens of chemotherapy numbered 0 to 3 per patient.

Spiking of synthetic TCR analog templates was performed in each PCR. TCRdb's copy holds only in-frame clones and misses some; the assay was immunoSEQ multiplex PCR. The sample carries about 50,000 clones, about three quarters recorded once. Time point specified: pretreatment peripheral blood. The V end was cut by 4 bases, the J end by 0 bases, with 9 bases between. The CDR3 runs to 15 residues. Germline CDR1 reads ENHRY; CDR2 reads SYGVKD. Source: PBMCs, taken around atezolizumab (anti-PD-L1) treatment. The chain joins TRBV10-3 to TRBJ2-2, with D maybe TRBD2 (6 bases). This clonotype was sampled from a man aged 65 to 79 with urothelial cancer. In DNA form, the CDR3 reads TGTGCCATCAGTGGGGCTAGCGCGAACACCGGGGAGCTGTTTTTT. Amino acid sequence: CAISGASANTGELFF.